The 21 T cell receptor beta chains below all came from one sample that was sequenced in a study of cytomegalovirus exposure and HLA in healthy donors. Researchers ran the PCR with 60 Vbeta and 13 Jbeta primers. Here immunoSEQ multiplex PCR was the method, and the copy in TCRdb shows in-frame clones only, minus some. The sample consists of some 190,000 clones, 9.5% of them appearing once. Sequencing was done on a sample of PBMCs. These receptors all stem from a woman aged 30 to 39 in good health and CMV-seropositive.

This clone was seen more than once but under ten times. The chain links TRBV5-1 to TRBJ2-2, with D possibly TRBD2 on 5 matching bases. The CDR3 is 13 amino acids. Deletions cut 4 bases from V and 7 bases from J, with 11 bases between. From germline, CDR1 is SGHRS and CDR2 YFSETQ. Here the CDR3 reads CASSLGENGELFF. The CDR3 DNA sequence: TGCGCCAGCAGCCTCGGGGAGAACGGGGAGCTGTTTTTT.

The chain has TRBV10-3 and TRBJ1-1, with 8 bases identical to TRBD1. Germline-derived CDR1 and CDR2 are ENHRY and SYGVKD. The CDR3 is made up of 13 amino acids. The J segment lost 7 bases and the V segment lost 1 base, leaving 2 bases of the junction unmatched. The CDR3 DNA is TGTGCCATCAGTGAGTACGGGACAGGTGAAGCTTTCTTT. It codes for CAISEYGTGEAFF.

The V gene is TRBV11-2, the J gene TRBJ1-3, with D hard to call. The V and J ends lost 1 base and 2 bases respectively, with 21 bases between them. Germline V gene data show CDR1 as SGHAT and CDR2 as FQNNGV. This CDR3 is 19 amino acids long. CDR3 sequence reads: CASSLAGAGFGFPGNTIYF. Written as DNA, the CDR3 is TGTGCCAGCAGCTTAGCTGGAGCTGGTTTCGGCTTCCCTGGAAACACCATATATTTT. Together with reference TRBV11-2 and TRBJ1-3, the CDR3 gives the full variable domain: EAGVAQSPRYKIIEKRQSVAFWCNPISGHATLYWYQQILGQGPKLLIQFQNNGVVDDSQLPKDRFSAERLKGVDSTLKIQPAKLEDSAVYLCASSLAGAGFGFPGNTIYFGEGSWLTVV.

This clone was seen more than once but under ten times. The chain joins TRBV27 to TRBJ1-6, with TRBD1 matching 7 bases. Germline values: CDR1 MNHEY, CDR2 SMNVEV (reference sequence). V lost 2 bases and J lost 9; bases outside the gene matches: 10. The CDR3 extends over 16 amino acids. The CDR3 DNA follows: TGTGCCAGCAGTTTACGCAGACAGGGTACCGCTTCACCCCTCCACTTT. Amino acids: CASSLRRQGTASPLHF.

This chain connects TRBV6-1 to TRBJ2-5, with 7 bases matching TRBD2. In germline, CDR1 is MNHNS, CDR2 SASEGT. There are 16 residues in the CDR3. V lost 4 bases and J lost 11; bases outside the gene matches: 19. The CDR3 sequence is CASSGGYGSGNPEQYF. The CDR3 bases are TGTGCCAGCAGTGGCGGATATGGAAGCGGGAACCCTGAGCAGTACTTC.

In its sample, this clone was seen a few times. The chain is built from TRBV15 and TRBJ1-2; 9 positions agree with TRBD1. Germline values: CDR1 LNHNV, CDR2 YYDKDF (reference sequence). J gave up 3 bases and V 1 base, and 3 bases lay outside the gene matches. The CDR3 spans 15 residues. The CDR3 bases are TGTGCCACCAGCAGAGTAGGGACAGGGTACTATGGCTACACCTTC. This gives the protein CATSRVGTGYYGYTF.

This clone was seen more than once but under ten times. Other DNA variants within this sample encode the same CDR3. The CDR3 spells CASSFPGTDTQYF. The CDR3 bases are TGTGCCAGCAGTTTCCCAGGCACAGATACGCAGTATTTT. The V and J genes are TRBV28 and TRBJ2-3, with no clear D. Germline V CDR1 and CDR2: MDHEN, SYDVKM. The CDR3 sequence is 13 residues long. V dropped 3 bases and J dropped 1 base, with 5 bases sitting between them. Filled out from reference TRBV28 and TRBJ2-3, the complete variable domain reads DVKVTQSSRYLVKRTGEKVFLECVQDMDHENMFWYRQDPGLGLRLIYFSYDVKMKEKGDIPEGYSVSREKKERFSLILESASTNQTSMYLCASSFPGTDTQYFGPGTRLTVL.

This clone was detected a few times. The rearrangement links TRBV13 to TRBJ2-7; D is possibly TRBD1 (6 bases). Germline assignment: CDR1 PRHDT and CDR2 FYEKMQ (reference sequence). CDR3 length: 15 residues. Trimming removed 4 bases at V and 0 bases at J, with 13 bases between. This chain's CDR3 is CASSSTGHASYEQYF. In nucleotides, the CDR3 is TGTGCCAGCAGCTCGACGGGACATGCCTCCTACGAGCAGTACTTC.

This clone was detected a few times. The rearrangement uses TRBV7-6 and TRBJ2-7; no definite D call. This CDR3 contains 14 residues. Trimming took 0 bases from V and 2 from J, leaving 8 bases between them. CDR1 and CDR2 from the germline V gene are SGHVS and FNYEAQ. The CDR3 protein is CASSLAFGPYEQYF. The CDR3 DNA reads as TGTGCCAGCAGCTTAGCGTTTGGCCCCTACGAGCAGTACTTC.

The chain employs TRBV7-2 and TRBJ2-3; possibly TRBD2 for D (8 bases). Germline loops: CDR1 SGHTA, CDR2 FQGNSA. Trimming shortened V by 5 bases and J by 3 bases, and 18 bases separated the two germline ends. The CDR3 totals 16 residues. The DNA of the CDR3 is TGTGCCAGCAGCCCACAGGGGACTAGTGTGACAGATACGCAGTATTTT. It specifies CASSPQGTSVTDTQYF.

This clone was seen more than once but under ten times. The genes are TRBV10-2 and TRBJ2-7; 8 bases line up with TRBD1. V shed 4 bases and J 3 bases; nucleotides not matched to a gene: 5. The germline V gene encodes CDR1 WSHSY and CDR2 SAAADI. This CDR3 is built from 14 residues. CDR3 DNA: TGCGCCAGCAGTGTAGCAGGGGGCGTCTACGAGCAGTACTTC. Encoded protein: CASSVAGGVYEQYF.

Here the CDR3 reads CASAGDRQETQYF. CDR3 in DNA: TGCGCCAGCGCAGGGGATCGCCAAGAGACCCAGTACTTC. The chain links TRBV5-1 to TRBJ2-5, with a possible D match to TRBD1 (6 bases). V shed 7 bases and J shed 1 base, with 11 bases lying between them. Germline values: CDR1 SGHRS, CDR2 YFSETQ. The CDR3 is made up of 13 amino acids.

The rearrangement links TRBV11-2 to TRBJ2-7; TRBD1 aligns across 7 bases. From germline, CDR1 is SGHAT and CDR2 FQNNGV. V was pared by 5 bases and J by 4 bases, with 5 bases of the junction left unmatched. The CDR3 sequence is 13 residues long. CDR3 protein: CASSLGTDYEQYF. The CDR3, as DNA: TGTGCCAGCAGCCTCGGGACAGATTACGAGCAGTACTTC.

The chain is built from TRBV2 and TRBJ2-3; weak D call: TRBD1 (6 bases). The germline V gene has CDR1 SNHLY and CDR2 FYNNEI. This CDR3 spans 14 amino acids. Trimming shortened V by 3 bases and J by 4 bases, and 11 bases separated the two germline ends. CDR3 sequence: CASSDRAGADTQYF. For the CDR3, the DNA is TGTGCCAGCAGTGATAGGGCAGGGGCAGATACGCAGTATTTT. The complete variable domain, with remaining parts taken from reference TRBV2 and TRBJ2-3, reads EPEVTQTPSHQVTQMGQEVILRCVPISNHLYFYWYRQILGQKVEFLVSFYNNEISEKSEIFDDQFSVERPDGSNFTLKIRSTKLEDSAMYFCASSDRAGADTQYFGPGTRLTVL.

The DNA of the CDR3 is TGTGCCAGCAGCTTACACTCTGGGAACACTGAAGCTTTCTTT. Protein: CASSLHSGNTEAFF. This chain joins TRBV7-9 and TRBJ1-1; D is unresolved. CDR3 length: 14 residues. Trimming removed 2 bases from V and 1 base from J, with 8 bases in between. The germline V gene encodes CDR1 SEHNR and CDR2 FQNEAQ (reference sequence).

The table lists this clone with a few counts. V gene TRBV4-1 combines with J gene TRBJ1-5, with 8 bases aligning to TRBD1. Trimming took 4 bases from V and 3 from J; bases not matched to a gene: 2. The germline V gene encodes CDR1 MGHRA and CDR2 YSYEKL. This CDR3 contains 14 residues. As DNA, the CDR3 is TGCGCCAGCAGCCCGACAGGGGTCAATCAGCCCCAGCATTTT. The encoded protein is CASSPTGVNQPQHF.

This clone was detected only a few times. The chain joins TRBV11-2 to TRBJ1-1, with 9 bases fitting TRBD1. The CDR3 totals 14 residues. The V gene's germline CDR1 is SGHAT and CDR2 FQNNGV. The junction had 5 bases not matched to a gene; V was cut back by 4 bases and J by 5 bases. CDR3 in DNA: TGTGCCAGCAGCTGGGGGACAGGGAGGACTGAAGCTTTCTTT. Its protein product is CASSWGTGRTEAFF.

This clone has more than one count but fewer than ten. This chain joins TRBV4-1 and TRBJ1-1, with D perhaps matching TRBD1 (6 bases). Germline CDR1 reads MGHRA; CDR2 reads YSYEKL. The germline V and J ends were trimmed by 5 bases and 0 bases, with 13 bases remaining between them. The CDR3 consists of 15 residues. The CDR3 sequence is CASSVPDRMNTEAFF. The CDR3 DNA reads TGCGCCAGCAGCGTCCCCGACAGGATGAACACTGAAGCTTTCTTT.

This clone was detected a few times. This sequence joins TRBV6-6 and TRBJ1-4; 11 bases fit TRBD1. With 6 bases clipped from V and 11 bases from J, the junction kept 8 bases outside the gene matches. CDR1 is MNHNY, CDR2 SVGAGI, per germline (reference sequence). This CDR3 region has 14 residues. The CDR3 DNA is TGTGCCAGCAGGGGACAGGGGGATAGTTGGAAACTGTTTTTT. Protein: CASRGQGDSWKLFF.

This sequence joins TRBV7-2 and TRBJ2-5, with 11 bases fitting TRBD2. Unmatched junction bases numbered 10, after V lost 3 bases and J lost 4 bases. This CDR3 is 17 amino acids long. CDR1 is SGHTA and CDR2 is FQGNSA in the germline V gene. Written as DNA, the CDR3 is TGTGCCAGCAGCTTTGGTCTAGCGGGAGGTGGTGGAGAGACCCAGTACTTC. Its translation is CASSFGLAGGGGETQYF. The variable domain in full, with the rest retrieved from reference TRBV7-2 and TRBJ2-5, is GAGVSQSPSNKVTEKGKDVELRCDPISGHTALYWYRQSLGQGLEFLIYFQGNSAPDKSGLPSDRFSAERTGGSVSTLTIQRTQQEDSAVYLCASSFGLAGGGGETQYFGPGTRLLVL.

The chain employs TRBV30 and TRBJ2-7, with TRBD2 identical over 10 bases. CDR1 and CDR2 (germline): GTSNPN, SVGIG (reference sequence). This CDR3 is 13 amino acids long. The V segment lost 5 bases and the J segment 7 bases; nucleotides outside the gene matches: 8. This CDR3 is CAWLPGLAKEQYF. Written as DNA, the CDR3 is TGTGCCTGGCTACCGGGACTAGCGAAAGAGCAGTACTTC.